This TCR beta chain was captured in a study of pediatric ulcerative colitis. The CDR3 runs 15 residues. J was trimmed by 6 bases and V by 2 bases; bases with no gene match: 7. Germline V gene lookup returns CDR1 MNHEY and CDR2 SMNVEV (reference sequence). Measured with immunoSEQ multiplex PCR; TCRdb has only the in-frame clones, and not every one. The sample lists about 64,000 clones, 77% occurring once. This receptor was identified in a boy aged 10-17 years with moderate ulcerative colitis. The sequencing sample was made of blood. The chain carries TRBV27 and TRBJ2-7; 10 nucleotides align to TRBD2. The CDR3 DNA reads TGTGCCAGCAGTTTAGATCCTAGCGGGAGACTCGAGCAGTACTTC. Encoded protein: CASSLDPSGRLEQYF.